A selection of T cell receptor beta chains follows, all from one sample in a study of blood T cell repertoires in COVID-19. Measured with immunoSEQ multiplex PCR; TCRdb has only the in-frame clones, and not every one. The repertoire holds approximately 220,000 clones, with about 87% as singletons. Sequenced material: peripheral blood. The source is a man in his sixties with acute or convalescent COVID-19. Both conserved end residues are part of each CDR3. A D gene is named only where the DNA matches it firmly. The size field is filled for only some rows; it gives once, few, many or a size class.

CDR3 DNA: TGTGCCAGCAGCTTTACAGGGATGAACACCGGGGAGCTGTTTTTT; CDR3 protein: CASSFTGMNTGELFF; V gene: TRBV7-9; J gene: TRBJ2-2; D gene: NA; clone size: NA
CDR3 DNA: TGTGCCAGTAACCGGGACAGGCAATATGGCTACACCTTC; CDR3 protein: CASNRDRQYGYTF; V gene: TRBV6-5; J gene: TRBJ1-2; D gene: TRBD1; clone size: NA
CDR3 DNA: TGTGCCAGCAGCCACCTAGCGGGGCAAGATACGCAGTATTTT; CDR3 protein: CASSHLAGQDTQYF; V gene: TRBV7-9; J gene: TRBJ2-3; D gene: TRBD2; clone size: NA
CDR3 DNA: TGTGCCAGCAGCCCGTTCGGTGTTAGCAATCAGCCCCAGCATTTT; CDR3 protein: CASSPFGVSNQPQHF; V gene: TRBV7-8; J gene: TRBJ1-5; D gene: NA; clone size: NA
CDR3 DNA: TGTGCCAGCAGTGGTTCCTCACGCGACCTCGACAGGGGGCCTAACACTGAAGCTTTCTTT; CDR3 protein: CASSGSSRDLDRGPNTEAFF; V gene: TRBV6-1; J gene: TRBJ1-1; D gene: TRBD1; clone size: NA
CDR3 DNA: TGTGCCATCAGTTCCGGGACAGAAAAAGAGACCCAGTACTTC; CDR3 protein: CAISSGTEKETQYF; V gene: TRBV10-3; J gene: TRBJ2-5; D gene: TRBD1; clone size: NA
CDR3 DNA: TGTGCCAGTAGTAACGAGCGGGGGGTAGTCTTGTCGCGGGAGCAGTACTTC; CDR3 protein: CASSNERGVVLSREQYF; V gene: TRBV19; J gene: TRBJ2-7; D gene: TRBD2; clone size: NA
CDR3 DNA: TGTGCCTCTTCTTTAAGGGAAGGAGGTAATTCACCCCTCCACTTT; CDR3 protein: CASSLREGGNSPLHF; V gene: TRBV27; J gene: TRBJ1-6; D gene: NA; clone size: NA
CDR3 DNA: TGTGCCAGCAGCGTTGGGGTCGGGGGAGCCCAAGAGACCCAGTACTTC; CDR3 protein: CASSVGVGGAQETQYF; V gene: TRBV5-4; J gene: TRBJ2-5; D gene: NA; clone size: NA
CDR3 DNA: TGTGCCAGCAGCGCGGTCAAGAGGGATCAAGAGACCCAGTACTTC; CDR3 protein: CASSAVKRDQETQYF; V gene: TRBV5-4; J gene: TRBJ2-5; D gene: NA; clone size: NA
CDR3 DNA: TGTGCCAGCAGCTCACGATTAACAGGGAGAATAAACACTGAAGCTTTCTTT; CDR3 protein: CASSSRLTGRINTEAFF; V gene: TRBV7-8; J gene: TRBJ1-1; D gene: NA; clone size: NA
CDR3 DNA: TGCGCCAGCAGCCAACCGGTTTTAAGGAACACTGAAGCTTTCTTT; CDR3 protein: CASSQPVLRNTEAFF; V gene: TRBV4-1; J gene: TRBJ1-1; D gene: NA; clone size: NA
CDR3 DNA: TGTGCCAGCAGCCATAAGGCCAAGCAGGGGGCGGGGGAGCAGTACTTC; CDR3 protein: CASSHKAKQGAGEQYF; V gene: TRBV7-2; J gene: TRBJ2-7; D gene: TRBD1; clone size: NA
CDR3 DNA: TGTGCCAGCAGTCCCGGGAACAATCAGCCCCAGCATTTT; CDR3 protein: CASSPGNNQPQHF; V gene: TRBV6-1; J gene: TRBJ1-5; D gene: NA; clone size: NA
CDR3 DNA: TGTGCCAGCACCTCGACAGTACTGAATCAGCCCCAGCATTTT; CDR3 protein: CASTSTVLNQPQHF; V gene: TRBV2; J gene: TRBJ1-5; D gene: NA; clone size: once
CDR3 DNA: TGTGCCAGCAGTCTAAGGACAGGGCGTTGGGCAGATACGCAGTATTTT; CDR3 protein: CASSLRTGRWADTQYF; V gene: TRBV27; J gene: TRBJ2-3; D gene: TRBD1; clone size: NA
CDR3 DNA: TGTGCCAGCAGTTTTGCAGAGAACACTGAAGCTTTCTTT; CDR3 protein: CASSFAENTEAFF; V gene: TRBV12-3/TRBV12-4; J gene: TRBJ1-1; D gene: NA; clone size: NA
CDR3 DNA: TGTGCCAGCAGTTTCTTGGCAGTCTATAATTCACCCCTCCACTTT; CDR3 protein: CASSFLAVYNSPLHF; V gene: TRBV27; J gene: TRBJ1-6; D gene: NA; clone size: NA
CDR3 DNA: TGTGCCAGCAGCCAAGATTGGCTAGCGACCAGCACAGATACGCAGTATTTT; CDR3 protein: CASSQDWLATSTDTQYF; V gene: TRBV3-1/TRBV3-2; J gene: TRBJ2-3; D gene: NA; clone size: NA
CDR3 DNA: TGTGCCACCTTCGGGGGCATTCAGTACTTC; CDR3 protein: CATFGGIQYF; V gene: TRBV6-5; J gene: TRBJ2-4; D gene: NA; clone size: NA
CDR3 DNA: TGTGCCAGTAGTTCCATTCTGCCAGGGGGATTCGACGAGCAGTACTTC; CDR3 protein: CASSSILPGGFDEQYF; V gene: TRBV19; J gene: TRBJ2-7; D gene: TRBD1; clone size: few